Listed below are T cell receptor beta chains from one sample, sequenced in a study of cytomegalovirus exposure and HLA in healthy donors. Some clones are missing from TCRdb's copy, which holds only in-frame ones; the method was immunoSEQ multiplex PCR. The data hold about 160,000 clones, with about three quarters observed a single time. The specimen sequenced was PBMCs. The receptors originated from a woman in her thirties or forties in good health and CMV-seropositive. Each CDR3 is given with its conserved first and last residue. The D gene is left open where the match is weak. Clone size is not always given. Where it is, it says once, few, many or a class for expanded clones.

>TRBJ1-4|-|-|TRBV27
TGTGCCAGCAGCCGACAGTCTGCAACTAATGAAAAACTGTTTTTT
CASSRQSATNEKLFF
>TRBJ2-3|-|-|TRBV29-1
TGCAGCGACGAGGGGACTCCCGGGGTAGATACGCAGTATTTT
CSDEGTPGVDTQYF
>TRBJ2-5|-|once|TRBV5-4
TGTGCCAGCAGCTTGCAAGGGGCCGGGGAGACCCAGTACTTC
CASSLQGAGETQYF
>TRBJ1-6|TRBD1|-|TRBV7-9
TGTGCCAGCAGCGCCCGACAGGGGAGTAATTCACCCCTCCACTTT
CASSARQGSNSPLHF
>TRBJ2-7|-|-|TRBV7-2
TGTGCCAGCAGCTTAGATTTTAGCGCCCACGAGCAGTACTTC
CASSLDFSAHEQYF
>TRBJ2-1|-|-|TRBV5-6
TGTGCCAGCAGCCGCCCCACGGGAAATGAGCAGTTCTTC
CASSRPTGNEQFF
>TRBJ2-5|-|-|TRBV7-9
TGTGCCAGCAGCTTAACGCCTAGGGGAAAAGAGACCCAGTACTTC
CASSLTPRGKETQYF
>TRBJ1-1|TRBD1|-|TRBV13
TGTGCCAGCAGCTACAGGGGGGTGAACACTGAAGCTTTCTTT
CASSYRGVNTEAFF
>TRBJ2-7|TRBD1|-|TRBV6-5
TGTGCCAGCAGTTACGGCCCCGGGACAGGGATTTACGAGCAGTACTTC
CASSYGPGTGIYEQYF
>TRBJ1-5|-|once|TRBV18
TGTGCCAGCTCACCAGGCAAAGATCAGCCCCAGCATTTT
CASSPGKDQPQHF
>TRBJ1-3|-|-|TRBV7-6
TGTGCCAGCAGCTTATCTGTGAGCTCTGGAAACACCATATATTTT
CASSLSVSSGNTIYF
>TRBJ2-3|-|once|TRBV7-2
TGTGCCAGCAGCGCCGGAGGCCCATTTACTAGCACAGATACGCAGTATTTT
CASSAGGPFTSTDTQYF
>TRBJ2-3|-|-|TRBV4-2
TGTGCCAGCAGCCAAGATCGCCTAGGAAGCACAGATACGCAGTATTTT
CASSQDRLGSTDTQYF
>TRBJ2-7|TRBD2|once|TRBV6-1
TGTGCCAGCAGTGGGTCTAGCGGCGGTCCCCGGGAGCAGTACTTC
CASSGSSGGPREQYF
>TRBJ1-5|TRBD1|-|TRBV6-1
TGTGCCAGCAGTGAAGGGACAGGGGTTCAGCCCCAGCATTTT
CASSEGTGVQPQHF
>TRBJ1-1|-|-|TRBV19
TGTGCCAGTAGTACCGGGCTACAGGGCCATGAAGCTTTCTTT
CASSTGLQGHEAFF
>TRBJ2-5|-|-|TRBV11-2
TGTGCCAGCAGCTTAGAGGGGCTCGGTGTTTTGGAGACCCAGTACTTC
CASSLEGLGVLETQYF
>TRBJ1-1|-|once|TRBV28
TGTGCCAGCAGTTCCCGGAGGGGAGGGAACACTGAAGCTTTCTTT
CASSSRRGGNTEAFF
>TRBJ1-2|-|-|TRBV30
TGTGCCTGGAGTGTTCTCCACAGGGCGGTAGACTATGGCTACACCTTC
CAWSVLHRAVDYGYTF
>TRBJ2-3|TRBD2|-|TRBV7-2
TGTGCCAGTGCTCTAGCGGGAGGGCCAAGAGATACGCAGTATTTT
CASALAGGPRDTQYF
>TRBJ1-6|TRBD1|-|TRBV2
TGTGCCAGCAGTTTTTTCAACAGGGGTTCACCCCTCCACTTT
CASSFFNRGSPLHF
>TRBJ2-5|-|-|TRBV4-3
TGCGCCAGCAGCCAAGACAGGGAGACCCAGTACTTC
CASSQDRETQYF
>TRBJ2-1|TRBD1|-|TRBV10-3
TGTGCCATCAGTTCCCAGCGAGGGACAGGGGTCGGGAATGAGCAGTTCTTC
CAISSQRGTGVGNEQFF
>TRBJ2-5|TRBD1|-|TRBV9
TGTGCCAGCAGCCGGACAGGGAAAGAGACCCAGTACTTC
CASSRTGKETQYF
>TRBJ1-2|-|-|TRBV6-6
TGTGCCAGCAGTTACAGGGGCCAATATGGCTACACCTTC
CASSYRGQYGYTF
>TRBJ2-7|-|-|TRBV5-1
TGCGCCAGCAGCTTGGGGGCAGACGGAGGCGAGCAGTACTTC
CASSLGADGGEQYF
>TRBJ2-7|-|-|TRBV7-9
TGTGCCAGCAGCTTCTCGCAGGGGAGAGTCTACGAGCAGTACTTC
CASSFSQGRVYEQYF
>TRBJ1-2|TRBD1|-|TRBV5-6
TGTGCCAGCAGCTTAGACAGGGGTCCGTCGGCCTCCTATGGCTACACCTTC
CASSLDRGPSASYGYTF
>TRBJ1-1|-|-|TRBV25-1
TGTGCCAGCAGTGTGGGGTCCCGGGGAGCTTTCTTT
CASSVGSRGAFF
>TRBJ2-5|-|-|TRBV18
TGTGCCAGCTCCCAAGGACAGACCCAAGAGACCCAGTACTTC
CASSQGQTQETQYF
>TRBJ1-1|TRBD1|-|TRBV7-2
TGTGCCAGCAGCCTCCGACAGGGGAGCACTGAAGCTTTCTTT
CASSLRQGSTEAFF
>TRBJ2-5|-|-|TRBV6-6
TGTGCCAGCAGCCCGTCACAGGGCCGAGAGACCCAGTACTTC
CASSPSQGRETQYF
>TRBJ2-1|-|-|TRBV29-1
TGCAGCGTTCAAGGGGGACTTCACACCTCCTACAATGAGCAGTTCTTC
CSVQGGLHTSYNEQFF
>TRBJ2-7|TRBD2|-|TRBV27
TGTGCCAGCAGTCCCGGACTAGCGGGGGTGCACGAGCAGTACTTC
CASSPGLAGVHEQYF
>TRBJ1-1|TRBD1|-|TRBV9
TGTGCCAGCAGCCCAGATGACAGGGGGGGCACTGAAGCTTTCTTT
CASSPDDRGGTEAFF
>TRBJ1-2|TRBD1|-|TRBV10-3
TGTGCCATCAGTGCTGGTGGACAGGGGGAAAATGGCTACACCTTC
CAISAGGQGENGYTF
>TRBJ1-2|-|-|TRBV5-6
TGTGCCAGCAGCTTGATCCAGGGGTCTAACTATGGCTACACCTTC
CASSLIQGSNYGYTF
>TRBJ2-5|-|-|TRBV7-9
TGTGCCAGCAGCTTAGCGGTAAGGGGCTCCGGCGAGACCCAGTACTTC
CASSLAVRGSGETQYF